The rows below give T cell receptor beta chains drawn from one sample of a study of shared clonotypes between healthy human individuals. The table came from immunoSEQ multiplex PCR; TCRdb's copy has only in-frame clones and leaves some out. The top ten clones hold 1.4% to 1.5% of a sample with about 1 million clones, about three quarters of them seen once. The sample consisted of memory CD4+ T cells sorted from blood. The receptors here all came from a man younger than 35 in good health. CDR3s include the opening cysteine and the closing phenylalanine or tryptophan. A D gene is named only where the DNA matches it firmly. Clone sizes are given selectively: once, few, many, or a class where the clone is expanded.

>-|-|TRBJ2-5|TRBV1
TGCACCAGCAGCCAAGATCACCGGACTAGCTCGTTGGAGACCCAGTACTTC
CTSSQDHRTSSLETQYF
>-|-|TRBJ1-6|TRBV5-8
TGTGCCAGCAGCCGAGAATCACCCCTCCACTTT
CASSRESPLHF
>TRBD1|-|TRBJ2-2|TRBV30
TGTGCCTGGGGGCAGGGGGCTACCGGGGAGCTGTTTTTT
CAWGQGATGELFF
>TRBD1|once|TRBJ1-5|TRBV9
TGTGCCAGCAGCGTGGGACAGGGTAGAGATCAGCCCCAGCATTTT
CASSVGQGRDQPQHF
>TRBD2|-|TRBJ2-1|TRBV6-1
TGTGCCAGCAGGGAAGCGGGAGGGCCGGGCTCCTACAATGAGCAGTTCTTC
CASREAGGPGSYNEQFF
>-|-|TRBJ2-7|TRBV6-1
TGTGCCAGCAGTGTTCGTGAGTACGAGCAGTACTTC
CASSVREYEQYF
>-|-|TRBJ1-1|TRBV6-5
TGTGCCAGCAGTTACTGGCAGGGGAACACTGAAGCTTTCTTT
CASSYWQGNTEAFF
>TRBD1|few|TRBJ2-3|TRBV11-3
TGTGCCAGCGGGGACAGGTCCGATACGCAGTATTTT
CASGDRSDTQYF
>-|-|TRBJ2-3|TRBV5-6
TGTGCCAGCAGCTTCCGGGACCCAGCTAATACGCAGTATTTT
CASSFRDPANTQYF
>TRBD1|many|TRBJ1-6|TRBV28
TGTGCCAGCAGTACCCACAGGGGTAACAATTCACCCCTCCACTTT
CASSTHRGNNSPLHF
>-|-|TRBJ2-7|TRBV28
TGTGCCAGCAGTTTAGGTGGCCCTTCTGGGAACGAGCAGTACTTC
CASSLGGPSGNEQYF
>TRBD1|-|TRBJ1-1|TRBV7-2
TGTGCCAGCAGTCATAACAGGGGATATGGGAACACTGAAGCTTTCTTT
CASSHNRGYGNTEAFF
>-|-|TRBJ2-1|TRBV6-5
TGTGCCAGCAGTTACTCGAGGGCTAGAGGGGATGAGCAGTTCTTC
CASSYSRARGDEQFF
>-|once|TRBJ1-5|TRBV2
TGTGCCAGCAGTGGAGACACTAATAGCAATCAGCCCCAGCATTTT
CASSGDTNSNQPQHF
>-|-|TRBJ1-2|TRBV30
TGTGCCTGGGCCGGGGCCCTTAACTATGGCTACACCTTC
CAWAGALNYGYTF
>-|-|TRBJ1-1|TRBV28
TGTGCCAGCAGTCCTACCCGGGCAGCGAACACTGAAGCTTTCTTT
CASSPTRAANTEAFF
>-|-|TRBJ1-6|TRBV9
TGTGCCAGCAGCGTAGGGGGCGGAGTTAATTCACCCCTCCACTTT
CASSVGGGVNSPLHF
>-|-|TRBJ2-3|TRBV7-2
TGTGCCAGCAGCTTAGGGAGGGGGAGAAGGGATACGCAGTATTTT
CASSLGRGRRDTQYF
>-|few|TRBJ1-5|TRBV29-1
TGCAGCGTCGCCCGGGATAGCAATCAGCCCCAGCATTTT
CSVARDSNQPQHF
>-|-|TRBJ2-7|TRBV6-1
TGTGCCAGCAGTCCCCGCTACGAGCAGTACTTC
CASSPRYEQYF
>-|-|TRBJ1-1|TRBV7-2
TGTGCCAGCAGCTTAGCGCACGGCATGAACACTGAAGCTTTCTTT
CASSLAHGMNTEAFF
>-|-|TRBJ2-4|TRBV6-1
TGTGCCAGCAGTGACCCCCAGGGGACCCGCTTGGGCAAAAACATTCAGTACTTC
CASSDPQGTRLGKNIQYF
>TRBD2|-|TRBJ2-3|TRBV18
TGTGCCAGCTCACCATTTCGACTAGCGGGAAGCACAGATACGCAGTATTTT
CASSPFRLAGSTDTQYF
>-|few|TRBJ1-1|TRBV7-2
TGTGCCAGCAGCTTAGTTTCCAGTCTCTTCTCTGAAGCTTTCTTT
CASSLVSSLFSEAFF
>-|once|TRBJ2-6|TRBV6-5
TGTGCCAGCAGTTACTCGACGGGGGCTGGGGCCAACGTCCTGACTTTC
CASSYSTGAGANVLTF
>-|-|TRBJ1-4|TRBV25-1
TGTGCCAGCAGTGAACCCTCCCCAGCGGGGTGGGGGGAAAAACTGTTTTTT
CASSEPSPAGWGEKLFF
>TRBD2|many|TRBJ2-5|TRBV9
TGTGCCAGCAGCCTAACGGGGAGGGCCGAAGAGACCCAGTACTTC
CASSLTGRAEETQYF
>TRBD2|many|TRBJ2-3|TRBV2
TGTGCCAGCAGGACTAGCGGCTCATACACAGATACGCAGTATTTT
CASRTSGSYTDTQYF
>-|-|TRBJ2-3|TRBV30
TGTGCCTGGAGTGTATTAGATACGCAGTATTTT
CAWSVLDTQYF
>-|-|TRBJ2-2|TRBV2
TGTGCCAGCAGTGGCACAAATCTCAACGCCGGGGAGCTGTTTTTT
CASSGTNLNAGELFF
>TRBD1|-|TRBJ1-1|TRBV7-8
TGTGCCAGCTTGACAGGGGGCACTGAAGCTTTCTTT
CASLTGGTEAFF
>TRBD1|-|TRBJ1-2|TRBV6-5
TGTGCCAGCAGGTGGAAGGGGGCGAATGGCTACACCTTC
CASRWKGANGYTF
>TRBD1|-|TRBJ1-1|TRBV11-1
TGTGCCAGCAGCCGACAGGGGGGGAACACTGAAGCTTTCTTT
CASSRQGGNTEAFF
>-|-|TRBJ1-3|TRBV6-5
TGTGCCAGCAGTTCACGGGAGTCGGGAAACACCATATATTTT
CASSSRESGNTIYF
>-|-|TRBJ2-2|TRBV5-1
TGCGCCAGCAGGACCGTCGCGAACACCGGGGAGCTGTTTTTT
CASRTVANTGELFF
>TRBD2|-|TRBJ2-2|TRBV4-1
TGCGCCAGCAGCCAAGATCGGGGAGGACTAGCGGGCGTCGGGGAGCTGTTTTTT
CASSQDRGGLAGVGELFF
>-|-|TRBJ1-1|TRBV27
TGTGCCAGCAGGAAATCAAAGACGCCGGGACCTAAGAACACTGAAGCTTTCTTT
CASRKSKTPGPKNTEAFF
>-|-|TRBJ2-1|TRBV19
TGTGCCAGTAGTATAGGACAGTCTGAGCAGTTCTTC
CASSIGQSEQFF
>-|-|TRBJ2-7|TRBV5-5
TGTGCCAGCAGCTTTAAGCTGATAAGCCTCGAGCAGTACTTC
CASSFKLISLEQYF
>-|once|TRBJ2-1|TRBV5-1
TGCGCCAGCAGCTTGGGACAGCTAAACAATGAGCAGTTCTTC
CASSLGQLNNEQFF
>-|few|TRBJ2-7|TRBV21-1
TGTGCCATCTCGCATCTTAGCATCTCCCCCGAGTACGAGCAGTACTTC
CAISHLSISPEYEQYF
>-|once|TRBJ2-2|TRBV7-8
TGTGCCAGCAGCTTAACGGCGGTCCGGGACTTTAGGACCGGGGAGCTGTTTTTT
CASSLTAVRDFRTGELFF
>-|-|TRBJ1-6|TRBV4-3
TGCGCCAGCAGCCAGGAAAGCTCCTATAATTCACCCCTCCACTTT
CASSQESSYNSPLHF
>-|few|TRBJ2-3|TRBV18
TGTGCCAGCTCACCACCCGTTGGGTCAGATACGCAGTATTTT
CASSPPVGSDTQYF
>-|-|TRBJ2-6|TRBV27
TGTGCCAGCAGTTCTCGTATCGGGCCGCCGGGCCTCTCTGGGGCCAACGTCCTGACTTTC
CASSSRIGPPGLSGANVLTF
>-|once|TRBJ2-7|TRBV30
TGTGCCTGCATACCACGGGGGAGCTCCTACGAGCAGTACTTC
CACIPRGSSYEQYF
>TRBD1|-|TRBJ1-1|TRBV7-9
TGTGCCAGCAGCCCCGGACAGGTTGGCCAGAACACTGAAGCTTTCTTT
CASSPGQVGQNTEAFF
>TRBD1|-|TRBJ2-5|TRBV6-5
TGTGCCAGCAGTTACTCACAGGGGGCAGGGACCCAGTACTTC
CASSYSQGAGTQYF
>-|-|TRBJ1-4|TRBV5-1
TGCGCCAGCAGCCAAGCCGGGACACGTAATGAAAAACTGTTTTTT
CASSQAGTRNEKLFF